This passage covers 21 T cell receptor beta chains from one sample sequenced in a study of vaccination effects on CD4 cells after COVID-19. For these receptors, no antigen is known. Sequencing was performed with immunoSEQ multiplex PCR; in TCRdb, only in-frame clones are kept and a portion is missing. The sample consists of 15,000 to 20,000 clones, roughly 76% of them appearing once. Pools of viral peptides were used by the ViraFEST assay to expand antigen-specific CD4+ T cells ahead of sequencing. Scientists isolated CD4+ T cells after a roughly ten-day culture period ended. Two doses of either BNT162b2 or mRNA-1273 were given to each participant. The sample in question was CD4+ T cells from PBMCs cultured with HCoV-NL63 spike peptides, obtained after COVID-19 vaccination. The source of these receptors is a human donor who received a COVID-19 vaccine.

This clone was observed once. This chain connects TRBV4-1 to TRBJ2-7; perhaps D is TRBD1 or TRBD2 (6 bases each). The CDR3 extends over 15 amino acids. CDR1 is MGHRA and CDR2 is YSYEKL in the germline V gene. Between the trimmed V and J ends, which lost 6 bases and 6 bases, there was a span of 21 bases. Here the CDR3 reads CASSPTGTRGAEQYF. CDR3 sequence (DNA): TGCGCCAGCAGTCCCACAGGGACAAGGGGGGCCGAGCAGTACTTC.

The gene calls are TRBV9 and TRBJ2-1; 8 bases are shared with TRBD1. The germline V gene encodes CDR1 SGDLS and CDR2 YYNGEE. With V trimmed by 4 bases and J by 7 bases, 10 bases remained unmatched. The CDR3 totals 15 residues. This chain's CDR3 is CASSPRQGLRNEQFF. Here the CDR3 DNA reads TGTGCCAGCAGCCCCCGACAGGGGCTTAGAAATGAGCAGTTCTTC.

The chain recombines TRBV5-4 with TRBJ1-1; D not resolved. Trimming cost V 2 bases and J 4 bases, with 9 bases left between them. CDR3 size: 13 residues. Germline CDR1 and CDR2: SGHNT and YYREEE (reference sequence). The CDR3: CASSLRWTTEAFF. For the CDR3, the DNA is TGTGCCAGCAGCTTACGGTGGACCACTGAAGCTTTCTTT.

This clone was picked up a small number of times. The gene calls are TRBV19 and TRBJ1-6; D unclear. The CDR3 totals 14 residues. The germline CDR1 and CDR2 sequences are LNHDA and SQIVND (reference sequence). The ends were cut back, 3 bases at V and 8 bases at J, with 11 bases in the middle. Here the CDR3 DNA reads TGTGCCAGTAGTATGAGGCAGGCGGATTCACCCCTCCACTTT. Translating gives CASSMRQADSPLHF.

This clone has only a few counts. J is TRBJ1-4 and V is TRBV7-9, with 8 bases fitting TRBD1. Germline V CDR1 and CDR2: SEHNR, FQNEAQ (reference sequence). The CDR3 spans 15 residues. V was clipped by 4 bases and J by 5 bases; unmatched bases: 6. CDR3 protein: CASSSWTGKNEKLFF. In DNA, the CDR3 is TGTGCCAGCAGCTCTTGGACAGGGAAGAATGAAAAACTGTTTTTT.

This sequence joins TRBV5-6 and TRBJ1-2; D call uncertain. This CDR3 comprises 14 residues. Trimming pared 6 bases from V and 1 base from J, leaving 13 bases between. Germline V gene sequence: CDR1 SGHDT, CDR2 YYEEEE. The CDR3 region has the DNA TGTGCCAGCACCAGAAAGTGGGGTAACTATGGCTACACCTTC. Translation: CASTRKWGNYGYTF.

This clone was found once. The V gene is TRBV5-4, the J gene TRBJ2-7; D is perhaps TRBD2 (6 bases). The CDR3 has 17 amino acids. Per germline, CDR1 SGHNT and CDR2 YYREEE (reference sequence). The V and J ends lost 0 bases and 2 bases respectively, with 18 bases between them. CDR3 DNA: TGTGCCAGCAGCTTGGGTCTTGGGGGGATGGGACCCTACGAGCAGTACTTC. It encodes CASSLGLGGMGPYEQYF.

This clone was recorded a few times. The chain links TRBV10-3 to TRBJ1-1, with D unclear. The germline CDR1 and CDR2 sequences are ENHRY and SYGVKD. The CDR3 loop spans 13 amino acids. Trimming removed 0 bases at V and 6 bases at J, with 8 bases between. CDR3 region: CAISESSWPEAFF. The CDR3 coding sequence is TGTGCCATCAGTGAGTCGAGTTGGCCTGAAGCTTTCTTT.

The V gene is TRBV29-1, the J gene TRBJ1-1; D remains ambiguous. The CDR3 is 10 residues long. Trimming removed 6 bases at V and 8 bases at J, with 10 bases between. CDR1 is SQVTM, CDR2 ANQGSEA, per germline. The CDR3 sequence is CSVETVEAFF. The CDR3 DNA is TGCAGCGTCGAAACGGTCGAAGCTTTCTTT.

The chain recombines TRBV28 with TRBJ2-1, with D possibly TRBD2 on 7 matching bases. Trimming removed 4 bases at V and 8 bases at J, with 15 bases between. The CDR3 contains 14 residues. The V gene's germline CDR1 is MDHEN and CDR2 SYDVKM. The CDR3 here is CASSSTGGRDEQFF. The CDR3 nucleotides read TGTGCCAGCAGTTCTACGGGGGGCCGCGATGAGCAGTTCTTC.

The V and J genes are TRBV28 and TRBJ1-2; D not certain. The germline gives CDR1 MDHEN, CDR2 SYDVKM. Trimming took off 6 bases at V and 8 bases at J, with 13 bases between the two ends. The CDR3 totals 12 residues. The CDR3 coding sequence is TGTGCCAGCAGGGAGTTAAAAGGGGGCTACACCTTC. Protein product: CASRELKGGYTF.

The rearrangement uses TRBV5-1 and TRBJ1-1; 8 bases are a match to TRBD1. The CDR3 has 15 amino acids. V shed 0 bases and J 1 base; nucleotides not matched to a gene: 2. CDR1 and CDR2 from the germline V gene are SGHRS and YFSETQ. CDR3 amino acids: CASSLDGTGNTEAFF. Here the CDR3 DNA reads TGCGCCAGCAGCTTGGACGGGACAGGGAACACTGAAGCTTTCTTT.

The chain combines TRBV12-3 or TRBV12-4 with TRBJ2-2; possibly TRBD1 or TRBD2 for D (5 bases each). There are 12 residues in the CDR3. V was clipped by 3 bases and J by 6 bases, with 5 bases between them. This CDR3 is CASSLGAGELFF. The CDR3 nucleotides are TGTGCCAGCAGTTTGGGGGCCGGGGAGCTGTTTTTT.

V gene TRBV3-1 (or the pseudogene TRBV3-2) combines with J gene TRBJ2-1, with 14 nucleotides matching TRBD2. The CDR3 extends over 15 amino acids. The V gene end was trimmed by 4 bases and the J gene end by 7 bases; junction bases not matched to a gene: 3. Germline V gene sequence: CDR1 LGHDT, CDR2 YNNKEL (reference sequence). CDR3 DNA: TGTGCCAGCAGCCGGGGGACTAGCGGGAGTAATGAGCAGTTCTTC. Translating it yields CASSRGTSGSNEQFF.

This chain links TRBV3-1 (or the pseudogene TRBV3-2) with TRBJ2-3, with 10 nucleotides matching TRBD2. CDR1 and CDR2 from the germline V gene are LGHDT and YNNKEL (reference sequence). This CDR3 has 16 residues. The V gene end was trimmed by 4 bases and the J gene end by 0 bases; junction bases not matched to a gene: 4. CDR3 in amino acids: CASSPRAGGSTDTQYF. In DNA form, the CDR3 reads TGTGCCAGCAGCCCCAGAGCGGGGGGGAGCACAGATACGCAGTATTTT.

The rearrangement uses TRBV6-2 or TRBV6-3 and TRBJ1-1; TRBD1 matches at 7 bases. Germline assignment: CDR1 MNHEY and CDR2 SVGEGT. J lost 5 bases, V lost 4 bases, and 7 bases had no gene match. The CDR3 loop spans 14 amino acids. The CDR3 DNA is TGTGCCAGCAGTTCGACAGGGACGAAAACTGAAGCTTTCTTT. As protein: CASSSTGTKTEAFF.

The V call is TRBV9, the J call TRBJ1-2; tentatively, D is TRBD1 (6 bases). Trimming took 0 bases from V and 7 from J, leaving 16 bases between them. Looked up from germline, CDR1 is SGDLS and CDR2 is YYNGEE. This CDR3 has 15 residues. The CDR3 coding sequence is TGTGCCAGCAGCGTAGGATTGGGGGGGCTGAGTGGCTACACCTTC. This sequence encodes CASSVGLGGLSGYTF.

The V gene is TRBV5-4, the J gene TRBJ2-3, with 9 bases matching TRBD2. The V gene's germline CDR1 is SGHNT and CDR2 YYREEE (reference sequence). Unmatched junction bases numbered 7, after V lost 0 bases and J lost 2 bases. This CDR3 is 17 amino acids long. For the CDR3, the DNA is TGTGCCAGCAGCTTGGCCCCAGCGGGAGGACCCACAGATACGCAGTATTTT. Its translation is CASSLAPAGGPTDTQYF.

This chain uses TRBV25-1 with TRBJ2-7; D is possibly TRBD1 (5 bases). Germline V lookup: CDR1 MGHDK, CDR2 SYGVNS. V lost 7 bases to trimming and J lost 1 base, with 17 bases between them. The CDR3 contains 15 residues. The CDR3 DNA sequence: TGTGCCAGCACTGGGCGGCAGGGTGATTCCTACGAGCAGTACTTC. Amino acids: CASTGRQGDSYEQYF.

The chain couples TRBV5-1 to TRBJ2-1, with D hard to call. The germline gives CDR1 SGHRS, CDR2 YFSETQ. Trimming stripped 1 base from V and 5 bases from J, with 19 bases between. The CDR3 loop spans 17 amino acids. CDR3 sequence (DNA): TGCGCCAGCAGCTTGCCCCACCCTAGGAGCCCGCACAATGAGCAGTTCTTC. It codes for CASSLPHPRSPHNEQFF. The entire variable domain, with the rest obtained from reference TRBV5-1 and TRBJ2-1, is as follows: KAGVTQTPRYLIKTRGQQVTLSCSPISGHRSVSWYQQTPGQGLQFLFEYFSETQRNKGNFPGRFSGRQFSNSRSEMNVSTLELGDSALYLCASSLPHPRSPHNEQFFGPGTRLTVL.

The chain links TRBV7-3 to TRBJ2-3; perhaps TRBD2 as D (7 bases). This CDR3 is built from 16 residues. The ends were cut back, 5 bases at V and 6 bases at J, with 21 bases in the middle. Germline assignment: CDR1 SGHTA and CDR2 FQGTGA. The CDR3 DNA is TGTGCCAGCAGCCCCATCGGTTCGGGGGGCCTTGATACGCAGTATTTT. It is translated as CASSPIGSGGLDTQYF.